One and the same sample provided the 32 T cell receptor beta chains below, sequenced in a study of blood T cell repertoires in COVID-19. Only in-frame clones appear in the TCRdb table, and some are missing; sequencing was by immunoSEQ multiplex PCR. The sample shows about 380,000 clones, more than 75% of them seen only once. The sequenced material came from PBMCs or T cells enriched from blood (not recorded which). The receptors here all came from a woman under 30 who had recovered from COVID-19.

The genes are TRBV7-9 and TRBJ1-6; a possible D gene is TRBD1 (5 bases). V lost 2 bases to trimming and J lost 4 bases, with 15 bases between them. CDR1 and CDR2 (germline): SEHNR, FQNEAQ (reference sequence). The CDR3 spans 17 residues. DNA of the CDR3: TGTGCCAGCAGCTTATTAGGGGCAGAGGATTATAATTCACCCCTCCACTTT. Amino acids: CASSLLGAEDYNSPLHF.

This clone has just one count. The CDR3 sequence: CASSEAGQQGSYEQYF. CDR3 bases: TGTGCCAGCAGTGAAGCGGGCCAACAGGGCAGCTACGAGCAGTACTTC. This chain links TRBV6-1 with TRBJ2-7, with D possibly being TRBD1 (6 bases). CDR3 length: 16 amino acids. The germline V and J ends were trimmed by 0 bases and 3 bases, with 15 bases remaining between them. The germline gives CDR1 MNHNS, CDR2 SASEGT.

This chain links TRBV29-1 with TRBJ2-1; possibly TRBD1 for D (5 bases). With 1 base removed from V and 2 bases from J, the gap between germline ends came to 12 bases. CDR3 length equals 15 residues. From germline, CDR1 is SQVTM and CDR2 ANQGSEA. CDR3 sequence: CSVEVRSGPYNEQFF. The CDR3 DNA reads as TGCAGCGTTGAAGTTAGGTCAGGGCCCTACAATGAGCAGTTCTTC.

The V and J genes are TRBV7-3 and TRBJ1-2; TRBD1 matches 9 bases. Germline lookup yields CDR1 SGHTA and CDR2 FQGTGA. J was trimmed by 7 bases and V by 5 bases; bases with no gene match: 8. This CDR3 is 14 amino acids long. In nucleotides, the CDR3 is TGTGCCAGCAGCCCGGGACAGGGCCCACCTGGCTACACCTTC. Translation: CASSPGQGPPGYTF.

The rearrangement joins TRBV9 to TRBJ1-1; TRBD1 is a possible D gene (6 bases). The germline CDR1 and CDR2 sequences are SGDLS and YYNGEE. V gave up 0 bases and J gave up 8 bases, with 11 bases separating them. The CDR3 spans 13 residues. The CDR3 bases are TGTGCCAGCAGCGTAGGGGTGGGGGCCGAAGCTTTCTTT. Its translation: CASSVGVGAEAFF.

This chain links TRBV7-9 with TRBJ1-2; 9 bases fit TRBD1. CDR1 SEHNR and CDR2 FQNEAQ come from the germline V gene (reference sequence). The V and J ends lost 7 bases and 6 bases, in that order; junction bases with no gene match: 9. This CDR3 is built from 14 residues. The CDR3 region has the DNA TGTGCCAGCAACAACCCGGGACAGGGACATGGCTACACCTTC. Its translation: CASNNPGQGHGYTF.

The table lists this clone with a count of one. The chain joins TRBV3-1 (or the pseudogene TRBV3-2) to TRBJ2-3; 13 bases line up with TRBD2. The germline V gene has CDR1 LGHDT and CDR2 YNNKEL (reference sequence). Trimming cost V 4 bases and J 2 bases; bases outside gene matches: 3. The CDR3 is 16 amino acids. The CDR3 loop is CASSLTSGGATDTQYF. Written as DNA, the CDR3 is TGTGCCAGCAGCCTTACTAGCGGGGGGGCCACAGATACGCAGTATTTT.

V is TRBV9 and J is TRBJ2-3; D possibly corresponds to TRBD2 (6 bases). V was trimmed by 2 bases and J by 2 bases, leaving 12 bases between them. The CDR3 totals 15 residues. Per the germline V gene, CDR1 is SGDLS and CDR2 is YYNGEE. In DNA, the CDR3 is TGTGCCAGCAGCGTCTCCGGGACTTCCACAGATACGCAGTATTTT. Translation: CASSVSGTSTDTQYF.

The rearrangement joins TRBV5-8 to TRBJ2-7, with TRBD2 matching 8 bases. Per the germline V gene, CDR1 is SGHTS and CDR2 is YDEGEE. Trimming at V came to 4 bases and at J to 9 bases, leaving 6 bases not matched to a gene. The CDR3 contains 12 residues. The CDR3 DNA follows: TGTGCCAGCAGCGTTGAGAGCGGGGGGCAGTACTTC. Translating it yields CASSVESGGQYF.

The V call is TRBV5-1, the J call TRBJ2-3, with TRBD2 matching over 7 bases. The CDR3 is 15 amino acids. Trimming took 7 bases from V and 8 from J; bases not matched to a gene: 16. Germline V gene sequence: CDR1 SGHRS, CDR2 YFSETQ. CDR3 nucleotides: TGCGCCAGCTCCAATTGGGCGGACCGCGGGGGTACGCAGTATTTT. Amino acid sequence: CASSNWADRGGTQYF.

The rearrangement uses TRBV6-5 and TRBJ1-3; D is uncertain. V lost 0 bases and J lost 0, with 6 bases in between. Germline V CDR1 and CDR2: MNHEY, SVGAGI. The CDR3 is 15 residues long. The CDR3 here is CASSYSSGSGNTIYF. The CDR3 coding sequence is TGTGCCAGCAGTTACTCATCCGGCTCTGGAAACACCATATATTTT.

The chain employs TRBV6-5 and TRBJ2-3, with 12 bases aligning to TRBD2. The CDR3 runs 15 residues. V shed 5 bases and J 5 bases; nucleotides not matched to a gene: 5. The V gene's germline CDR1 is MNHEY and CDR2 SVGAGI. As DNA, the CDR3 is TGTGCCAGCAGTCTAGCGGGGGGGCCGGGAGATACGCAGTATTTT. Its translation is CASSLAGGPGDTQYF.

The gene calls are TRBV2 and TRBJ1-6, with 7 positions matching TRBD1. CDR3 length: 14 residues. The ends lost 8 bases at V and 8 bases at J; junction bases unmatched: 9. Germline V gene sequence: CDR1 SNHLY, CDR2 FYNNEI. CDR3 in DNA: TGTGCCAGCTGCCCGGGACAGAAGTATTCACCCCTCCACTTT. Protein product: CASCPGQKYSPLHF.

This sequence joins TRBV3-1 (or the pseudogene TRBV3-2) and TRBJ2-2; 7 nucleotides match TRBD1. The CDR3 covers 16 residues. Germline V gene sequence: CDR1 LGHDT, CDR2 YNNKEL (reference sequence). V was clipped by 4 bases and J by 3 bases; unmatched bases: 8. CDR3 bases: TGTGCCAGCAGCCCCCCCTGGACAGGTTACACCGGGGAGCTGTTTTTT. Its protein product is CASSPPWTGYTGELFF.

This rearrangement joins TRBV27 to TRBJ1-2, with D hard to call. CDR1 and CDR2 (germline): MNHEY, SMNVEV (reference sequence). This CDR3 has 15 amino acids. V gave up 3 bases and J gave up 5 bases, with 16 bases separating them. The CDR3 coding sequence is TGTGCCAGCAGTTTTGAACCGGGAACTTTGTATGGCTACACCTTC. Residues: CASSFEPGTLYGYTF.

This chain links TRBV3-1 (or the pseudogene TRBV3-2) with TRBJ1-2; 10 bases are shared with TRBD1. CDR1 and CDR2 (germline): LGHDT, YNNKEL (reference sequence). V dropped 4 bases and J dropped 2; count of bases not matched to a gene: 4. This CDR3 is 15 amino acids long. The CDR3 DNA reads as TGTGCCAGCAGCCTCCGGGACAGGGGAAACTATGGCTACACCTTC. Its translation is CASSLRDRGNYGYTF.

This clone occurred once. The V call is TRBV4-1, the J call TRBJ2-7; no definite D call. This CDR3 is 15 amino acids long. Germline CDR1 and CDR2: MGHRA and YSYEKL. V dropped 0 bases and J dropped 2 bases, with 11 bases sitting between them. CDR3 in DNA: TGCGCCAGCAGCCAAGAAGGAGTCGGAGCCTACGAGCAGTACTTC. Translating it yields CASSQEGVGAYEQYF.

The chain is built from TRBV11-2 and TRBJ2-5, with a tentative D call TRBD2 (5 bases). V lost 5 bases to trimming and J lost 2 bases, with 15 bases between them. There are 15 residues in the CDR3. Germline lookup yields CDR1 SGHAT and CDR2 FQNNGV. CDR3 protein: CASSHPDDYQETQYF. In DNA, the CDR3 is TGTGCCAGCAGCCATCCAGACGACTATCAAGAGACCCAGTACTTC.

The chain joins TRBV11-2 to TRBJ2-5, with TRBD2 matching over 15 bases. Germline trimming cut 5 bases from V and 4 bases from J; bases unmatched to any gene: 8. CDR3 size: 17 residues. Per germline, CDR1 SGHAT and CDR2 FQNNGV. The CDR3 DNA follows: TGTGCCAGCAGCCCTGGACTAGCGGGGGGGCAGGGAGAGACCCAGTACTTC. Protein sequence: CASSPGLAGGQGETQYF.

This chain joins TRBV5-1 and TRBJ2-2; D perhaps matches TRBD2 (6 bases). In germline, CDR1 is SGHRS, CDR2 YFSETQ. There are 13 residues in the CDR3. V gave up 0 bases and J gave up 17 bases, with 17 bases separating them. This CDR3 is CASSLGRGAGNFF. CDR3 DNA sequence: TGCGCCAGCAGCTTGGGGCGCGGGGCCGGAAATTTTTTT.

This chain links TRBV7-8 with TRBJ1-4; 9 nucleotides match TRBD1. From germline, CDR1 is SGHVS and CDR2 FQNEAQ. The ends lost 4 bases at V and 8 bases at J; junction bases unmatched: 14. The CDR3 covers 17 residues. The CDR3 here is CASSSLQPGQGGEKLFF. The CDR3 DNA is TGTGCCAGCAGCTCCCTTCAGCCGGGACAGGGAGGAGAAAAACTGTTTTTT.

This clone was seen once. V usage is TRBV6-5 and J usage is TRBJ2-1, with 10 bases lining up with TRBD2. Trimming cost V 8 bases and J 8 bases; bases outside gene matches: 6. CDR1 and CDR2 from the germline V gene are MNHEY and SVGAGI. The CDR3 has 13 amino acids. The CDR3 bases are TGTGCCAGCCATGCTCTAGCGGGGGATGAGCAGTTCTTC. Protein sequence: CASHALAGDEQFF.

V is TRBV7-9 and J is TRBJ1-1, with 10 positions matching TRBD1. Trimming cost V 4 bases and J 4 bases; bases outside gene matches: 6. Germline V gene data show CDR1 as SEHNR and CDR2 as FQNEAQ (reference sequence). The CDR3 totals 15 residues. CDR3 region: CASSSSGQGGTEAFF. The CDR3 DNA reads TGTGCCAGCAGCTCCTCCGGACAGGGGGGCACTGAAGCTTTCTTT.

The chain carries TRBV12-3 or TRBV12-4 and TRBJ2-2; possibly TRBD2 for D (5 bases). The CDR3 runs to 11 residues. DNA for the CDR3: TGTGCAGACCGGGGATCCGGGGAGCTGTTTTTT. It is translated as CADRGSGELFF.

The rearrangement links TRBV5-6 to TRBJ2-5; D is unclear. The V gene's germline CDR1 is SGHDT and CDR2 YYEEEE. CDR3 length equals 14 residues. The V end lost 4 bases, the J end lost 0 bases, and 10 bases lay between the germline ends. CDR3: CASSGLPYQETQYF. CDR3 nucleotide sequence: TGTGCCAGCAGCGGGCTTCCCTACCAAGAGACCCAGTACTTC.

This chain uses TRBV11-3 with TRBJ2-5; 7 nucleotides line up with TRBD1. CDR3 size: 13 residues. Germline V gene lookup returns CDR1 SGHNT and CDR2 YENEEA. The V segment lost 5 bases and the J segment 7 bases; nucleotides outside the gene matches: 7. CDR3 nucleotides: TGTGCCAGCAGCACTAGACAGGGAAGGACCCAGTACTTC. Its protein is CASSTRQGRTQYF.

V and J are TRBV7-3 and TRBJ2-2, with D perhaps TRBD2 (6 bases). V was clipped by 2 bases and J by 4 bases, with 11 bases between them. Germline CDR1 is SGHTA and CDR2 is FQGTGA. CDR3 length: 15 amino acids. CDR3 bases: TGTGCCAGCAGCTTAGCGGGACGGGGCACCGGGGAGCTGTTTTTT. Its translation: CASSLAGRGTGELFF.

The chain couples TRBV30 to TRBJ1-1, with 7 bases aligning to TRBD1. CDR3 size: 12 residues. V dropped 5 bases and J dropped 6; count of bases not matched to a gene: 6. From germline, CDR1 is GTSNPN and CDR2 SVGIG (reference sequence). The CDR3 DNA reads TGTGCCTGGGAGGCCGGGACAGCTGAAGCTTTCTTT. Its protein product is CAWEAGTAEAFF.

Turning to this clone: At one boundary the junction diverges from the germline segment, which might be a read error. The chain has TRBV6-5 and TRBJ2-7; 7 nucleotides agree with TRBD2. CDR3 length equals 15 residues. In germline, CDR1 is MNHEY, CDR2 SVGAGI. CDR3 sequence (DNA): TGTGCCAGCAGTTACTCCTCCGGGACTACCTACGTGCAGTACTTC. It codes for CASSYSSGTTYVQYF.

This chain connects TRBV19 to TRBJ1-1; TRBD1 is a possible D gene (5 bases). V dropped 8 bases and J dropped 3 bases, with 19 bases sitting between them. Per the germline V gene, CDR1 is LNHDA and CDR2 is SQIVND (reference sequence). The CDR3 spans 15 residues. This chain's CDR3 is CASFPEGRGDTEAFF. DNA of the CDR3: TGTGCCAGTTTTCCGGAGGGGCGGGGGGACACTGAAGCTTTCTTT.

The chain has TRBV5-5 and TRBJ1-5; D gene uncertain. Trimming left V 0 bases short and J 0 bases short, with 7 bases between. The germline V gene encodes CDR1 SGHKS and CDR2 YYEKEE (reference sequence). The CDR3 is 15 amino acids. CDR3 amino acids: CASSLAGYSNQPQHF. The CDR3 DNA reads as TGTGCCAGCAGCTTGGCGGGATATAGCAATCAGCCCCAGCATTTT.

The CDR3 DNA sequence: TGCAGCGCTGACACTTACAATGAGCAGTTCTTC. This codes for CSADTYNEQFF. The chain uses TRBV29-1 and TRBJ2-1; D is unclear. CDR1 is SQVTM and CDR2 is ANQGSEA in the germline V gene. The CDR3 consists of 11 residues. Trimming removed 7 bases at V and 4 bases at J, with 8 bases between.